This T cell receptor beta chain was observed in a study of blood T cell repertoires in COVID-19. Germline V gives CDR1 MGHDK, CDR2 SYGVNS. The CDR3 has 13 residues. With 2 bases removed from V and 7 bases from J, the gap between germline ends came to 9 bases. In the study's own analysis: Researchers report that nucleated cell counts were estimated from reference gene primer amplification. TCRdb keeps only in-frame clones here, not all; method: immunoSEQ multiplex PCR. The V and J calls and the clone size are those of that table, but D and trimming were determined from the DNA. The table includes 160,000 or so clones, approximately 90% detected once.

The sequenced sample was peripheral blood. The TCR was taken from a man between 18 and 29 years old with acute or convalescent COVID-19. The chain has TRBV25-1 and TRBJ1-5; D perhaps matches TRBD1 (6 bases). The CDR3 nucleotides read TGTGCCAGCAGTGAAAGGGGGAGCCAGCCCCAGCATTTT. Translation: CASSERGSQPQHF.